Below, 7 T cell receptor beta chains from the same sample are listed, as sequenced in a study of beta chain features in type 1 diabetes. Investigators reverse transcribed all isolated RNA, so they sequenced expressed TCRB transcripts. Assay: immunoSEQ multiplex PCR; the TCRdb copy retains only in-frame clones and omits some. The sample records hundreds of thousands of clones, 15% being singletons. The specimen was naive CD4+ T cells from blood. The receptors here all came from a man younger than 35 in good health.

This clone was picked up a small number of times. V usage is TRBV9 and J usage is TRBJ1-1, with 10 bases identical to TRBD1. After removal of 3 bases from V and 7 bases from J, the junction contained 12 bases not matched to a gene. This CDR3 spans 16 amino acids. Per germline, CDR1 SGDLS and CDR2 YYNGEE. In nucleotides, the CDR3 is TGTGCCAGCAGCGGCGCCGGGACAGGGGAAGTGAATGAAGCTTTCTTT. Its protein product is CASSGAGTGEVNEAFF. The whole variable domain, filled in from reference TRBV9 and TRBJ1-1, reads DSGVTQTPKHLITATGQRVTLRCSPRSGDLSVYWYQQSLDQGLQFLIQYYNGEERAKGNILERFSAQQFPDLHSELNLSSLELGDSALYFCASSGAGTGEVNEAFFGQGTRLTVV.

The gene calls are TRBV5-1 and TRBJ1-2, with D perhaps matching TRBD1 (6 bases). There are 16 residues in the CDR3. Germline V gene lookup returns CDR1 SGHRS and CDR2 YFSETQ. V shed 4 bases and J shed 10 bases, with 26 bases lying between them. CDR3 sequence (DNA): TGCGCCAGCAGCCCGCCTATCCGGGGGCGGAATATTGACTACACCTTC. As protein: CASSPPIRGRNIDYTF.

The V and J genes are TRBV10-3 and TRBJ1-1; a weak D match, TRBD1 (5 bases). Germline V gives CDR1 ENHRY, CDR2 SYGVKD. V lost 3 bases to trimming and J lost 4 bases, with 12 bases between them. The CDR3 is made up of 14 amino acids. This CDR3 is CAISDQGLGTEAFF. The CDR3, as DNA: TGTGCCATCAGTGATCAGGGCTTAGGCACTGAAGCTTTCTTT.

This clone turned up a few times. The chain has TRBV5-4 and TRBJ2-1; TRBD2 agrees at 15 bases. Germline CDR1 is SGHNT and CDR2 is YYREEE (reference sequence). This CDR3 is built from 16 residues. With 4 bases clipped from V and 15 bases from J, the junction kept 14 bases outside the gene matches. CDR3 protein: CASSQSSGLAGGTPFF. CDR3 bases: TGTGCCAGCAGCCAATCTTCCGGACTAGCGGGGGGGACCCCGTTCTTC.

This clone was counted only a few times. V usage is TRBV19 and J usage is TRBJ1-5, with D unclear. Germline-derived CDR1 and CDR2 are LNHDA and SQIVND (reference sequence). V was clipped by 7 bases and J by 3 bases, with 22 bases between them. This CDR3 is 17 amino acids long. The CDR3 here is CASTNPRTYAPNQPQHF. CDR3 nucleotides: TGTGCCAGTACCAACCCCCGGACTTACGCTCCCAATCAGCCCCAGCATTTT.

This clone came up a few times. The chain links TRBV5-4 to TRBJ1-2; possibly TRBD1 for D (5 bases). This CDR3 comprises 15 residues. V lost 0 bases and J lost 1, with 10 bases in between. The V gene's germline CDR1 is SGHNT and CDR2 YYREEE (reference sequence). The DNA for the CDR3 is TGTGCCAGCAGCTTGGAGGGGAAGGGTAACTATGGCTACACCTTC. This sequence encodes CASSLEGKGNYGYTF.

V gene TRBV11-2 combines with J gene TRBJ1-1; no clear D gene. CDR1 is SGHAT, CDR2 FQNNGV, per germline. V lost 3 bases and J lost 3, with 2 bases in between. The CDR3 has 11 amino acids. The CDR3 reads CASSLHTEAFF. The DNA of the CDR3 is TGTGCCAGCAGCTTGCACACTGAAGCTTTCTTT.